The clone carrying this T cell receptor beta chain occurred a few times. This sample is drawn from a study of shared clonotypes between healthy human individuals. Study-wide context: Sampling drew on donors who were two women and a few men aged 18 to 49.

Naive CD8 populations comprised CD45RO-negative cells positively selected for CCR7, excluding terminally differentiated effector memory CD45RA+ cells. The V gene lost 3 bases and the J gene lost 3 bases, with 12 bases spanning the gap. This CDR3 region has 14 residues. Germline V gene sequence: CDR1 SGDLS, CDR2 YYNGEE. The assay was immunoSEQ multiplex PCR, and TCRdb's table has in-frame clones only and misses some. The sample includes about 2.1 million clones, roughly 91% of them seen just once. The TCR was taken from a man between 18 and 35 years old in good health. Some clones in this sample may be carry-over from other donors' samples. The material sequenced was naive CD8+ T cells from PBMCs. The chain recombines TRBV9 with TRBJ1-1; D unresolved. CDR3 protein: CASSAPSAHTEAFF. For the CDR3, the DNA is TGTGCCAGCAGCGCCCCCAGCGCACACACTGAAGCTTTCTTT.